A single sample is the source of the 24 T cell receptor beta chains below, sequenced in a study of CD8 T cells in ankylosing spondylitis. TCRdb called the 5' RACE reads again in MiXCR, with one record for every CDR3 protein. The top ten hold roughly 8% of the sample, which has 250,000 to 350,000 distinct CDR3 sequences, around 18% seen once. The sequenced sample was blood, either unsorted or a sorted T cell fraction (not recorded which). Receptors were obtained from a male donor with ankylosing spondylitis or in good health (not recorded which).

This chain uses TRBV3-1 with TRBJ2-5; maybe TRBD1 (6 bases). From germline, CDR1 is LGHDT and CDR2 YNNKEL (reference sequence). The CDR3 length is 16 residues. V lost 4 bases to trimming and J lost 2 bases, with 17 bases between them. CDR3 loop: CASSRLSQGTQETQYF. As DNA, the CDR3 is TGTGCCAGCAGCCGCCTGTCACAGGGCACACAAGAGACCCAGTACTTC.

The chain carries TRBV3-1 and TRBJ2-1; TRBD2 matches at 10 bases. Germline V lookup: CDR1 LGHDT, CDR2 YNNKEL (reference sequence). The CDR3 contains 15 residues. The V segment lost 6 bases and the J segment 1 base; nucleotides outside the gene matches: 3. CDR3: CASRLLAGSYNEQFF. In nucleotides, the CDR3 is TGTGCCAGCAGGCTACTAGCGGGGTCCTACAATGAGCAGTTCTTC.

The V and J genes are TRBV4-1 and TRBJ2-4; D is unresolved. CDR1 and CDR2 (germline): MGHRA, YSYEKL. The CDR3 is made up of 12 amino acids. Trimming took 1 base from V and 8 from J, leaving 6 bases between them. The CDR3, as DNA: TGCGCCAGCAGCCAAGGCTCGGACATTCAGTACTTC. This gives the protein CASSQGSDIQYF.

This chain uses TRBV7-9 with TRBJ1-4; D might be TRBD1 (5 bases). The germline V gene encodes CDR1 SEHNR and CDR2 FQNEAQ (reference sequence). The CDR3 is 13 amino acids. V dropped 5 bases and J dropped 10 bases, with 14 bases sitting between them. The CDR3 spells CASSGPSGGKLFF. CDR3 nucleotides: TGTGCCAGCAGCGGACCATCCGGGGGAAAACTGTTTTTT.

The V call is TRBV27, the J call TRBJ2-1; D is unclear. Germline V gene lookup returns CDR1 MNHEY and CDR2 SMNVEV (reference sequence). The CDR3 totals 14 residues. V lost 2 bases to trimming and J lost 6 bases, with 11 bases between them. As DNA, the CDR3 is TGTGCCAGCAGTTTAATTAGCAGTGCCAATGAGCAGTTCTTC. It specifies CASSLISSANEQFF.

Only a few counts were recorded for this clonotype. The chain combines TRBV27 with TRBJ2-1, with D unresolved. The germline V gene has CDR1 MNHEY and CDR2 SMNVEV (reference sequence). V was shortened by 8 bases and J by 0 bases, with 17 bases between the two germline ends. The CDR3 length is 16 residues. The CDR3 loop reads CASRPNEAYSYNEQFF. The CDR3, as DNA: TGTGCCAGCCGCCCGAATGAAGCTTACTCCTACAATGAGCAGTTCTTC.

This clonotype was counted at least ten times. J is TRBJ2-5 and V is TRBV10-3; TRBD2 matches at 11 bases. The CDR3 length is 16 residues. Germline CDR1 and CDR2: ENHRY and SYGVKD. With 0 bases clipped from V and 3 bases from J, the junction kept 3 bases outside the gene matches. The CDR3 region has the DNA TGTGCCATCAGTGAGTCGGGACTAGCGGAAAAAGAGACCCAGTACTTC. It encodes CAISESGLAEKETQYF.

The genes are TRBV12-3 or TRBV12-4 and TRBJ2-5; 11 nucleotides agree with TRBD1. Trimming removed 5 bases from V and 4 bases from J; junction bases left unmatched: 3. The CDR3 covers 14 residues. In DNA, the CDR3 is TGTGCCAGCAGTCGGACAGGGGGCAGAGAGACCCAGTACTTC. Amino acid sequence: CASSRTGGRETQYF.

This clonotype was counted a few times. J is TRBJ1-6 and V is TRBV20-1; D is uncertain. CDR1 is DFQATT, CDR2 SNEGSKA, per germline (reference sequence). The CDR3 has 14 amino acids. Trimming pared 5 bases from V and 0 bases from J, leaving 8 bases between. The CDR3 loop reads CSARLPSYNSPLHF. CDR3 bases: TGCAGTGCTCGATTGCCCTCCTATAATTCACCCCTCCACTTT.

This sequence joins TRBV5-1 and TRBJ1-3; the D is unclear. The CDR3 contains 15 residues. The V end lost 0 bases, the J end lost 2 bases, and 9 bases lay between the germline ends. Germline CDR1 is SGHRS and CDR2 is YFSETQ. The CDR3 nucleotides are TGCGCCAGCAGCTTGGATGCGGGGACTGGAAACACCATATATTTT. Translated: CASSLDAGTGNTIYF.

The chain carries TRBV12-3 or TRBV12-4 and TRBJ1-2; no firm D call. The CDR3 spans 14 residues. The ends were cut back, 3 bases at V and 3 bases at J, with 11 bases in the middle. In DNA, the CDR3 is TGTGCCAGCAGTTTGCGGCGGGATGACTATGGCTACACCTTC. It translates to CASSLRRDDYGYTF.

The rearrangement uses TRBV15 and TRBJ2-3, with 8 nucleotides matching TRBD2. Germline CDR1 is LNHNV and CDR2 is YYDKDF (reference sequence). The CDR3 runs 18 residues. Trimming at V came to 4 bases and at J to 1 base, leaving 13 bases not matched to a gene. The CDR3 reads CATSKETVGTRGTDTQYF. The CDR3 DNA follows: TGTGCCACCAGCAAAGAGACCGTAGGGACTAGGGGCACAGATACGCAGTATTTT.

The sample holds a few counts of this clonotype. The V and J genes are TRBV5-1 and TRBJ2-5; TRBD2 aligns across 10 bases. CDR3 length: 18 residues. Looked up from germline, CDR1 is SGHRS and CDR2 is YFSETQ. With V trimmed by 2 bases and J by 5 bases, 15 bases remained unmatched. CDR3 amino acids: CASSFTASGRSVRETQYF. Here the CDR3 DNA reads TGCGCCAGCAGCTTTACGGCTAGCGGGAGAAGTGTCAGGGAGACCCAGTACTTC.

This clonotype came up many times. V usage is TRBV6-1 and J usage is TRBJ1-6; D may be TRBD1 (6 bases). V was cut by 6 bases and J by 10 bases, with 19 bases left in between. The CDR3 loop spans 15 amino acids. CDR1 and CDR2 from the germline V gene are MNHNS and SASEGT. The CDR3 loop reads CASSPGGDFWSPLHF. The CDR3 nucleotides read TGTGCCAGCAGCCCCGGGGGCGATTTTTGGTCACCCCTCCACTTT.

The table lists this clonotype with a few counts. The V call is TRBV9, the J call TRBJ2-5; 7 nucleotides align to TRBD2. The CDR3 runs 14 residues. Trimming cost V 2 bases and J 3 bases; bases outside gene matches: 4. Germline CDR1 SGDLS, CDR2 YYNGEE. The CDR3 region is CASSVGLSKETQYF. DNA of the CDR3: TGTGCCAGCAGCGTGGGACTAAGCAAAGAGACCCAGTACTTC.

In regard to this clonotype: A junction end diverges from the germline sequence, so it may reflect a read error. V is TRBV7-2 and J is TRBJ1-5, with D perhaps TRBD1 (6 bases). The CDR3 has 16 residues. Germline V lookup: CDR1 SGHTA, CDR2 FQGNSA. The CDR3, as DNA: TGTGCCAGCAGCATAGGGGGGCACTCGGGCAATCGGCCCCAGCATTTT. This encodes CASSIGGHSGNRPQHF.

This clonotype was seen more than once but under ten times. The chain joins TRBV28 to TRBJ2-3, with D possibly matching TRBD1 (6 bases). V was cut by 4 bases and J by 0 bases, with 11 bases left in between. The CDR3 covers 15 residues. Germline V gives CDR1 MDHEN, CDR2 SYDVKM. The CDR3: CASSSPGQSTDTQYF. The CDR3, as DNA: TGTGCCAGCAGTTCCCCAGGACAGAGCACAGATACGCAGTATTTT.

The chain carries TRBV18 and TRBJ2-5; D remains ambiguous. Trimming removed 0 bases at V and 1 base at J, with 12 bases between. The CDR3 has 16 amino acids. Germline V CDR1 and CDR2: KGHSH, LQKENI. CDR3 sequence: CASSPPIGGSQETQYF. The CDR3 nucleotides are TGTGCCAGCTCACCACCGATAGGCGGCTCCCAAGAGACCCAGTACTTC.

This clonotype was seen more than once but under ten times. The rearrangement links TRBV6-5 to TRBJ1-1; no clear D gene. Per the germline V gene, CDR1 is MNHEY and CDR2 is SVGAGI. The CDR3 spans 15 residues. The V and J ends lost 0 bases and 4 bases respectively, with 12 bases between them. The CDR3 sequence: CASSYSRGKGTEAFF. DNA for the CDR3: TGTGCCAGCAGTTACTCGAGAGGAAAAGGCACTGAAGCTTTCTTT.

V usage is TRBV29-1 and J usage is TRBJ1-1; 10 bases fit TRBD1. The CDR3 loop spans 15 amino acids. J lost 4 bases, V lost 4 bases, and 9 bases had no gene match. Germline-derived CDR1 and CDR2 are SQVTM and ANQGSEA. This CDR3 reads CSVARTGGGSTEAFF. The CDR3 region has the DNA TGCAGCGTTGCCCGGACAGGGGGGGGGAGCACTGAAGCTTTCTTT.

The CDR3 sequence is CASSHPTGGNTEAFF. The DNA for the CDR3 is TGCGCCAGCAGCCATCCGACAGGGGGTAACACTGAAGCTTTCTTT. V and J are TRBV4-1 and TRBJ1-1; 9 positions match TRBD1. The CDR3 runs to 15 residues. Germline V gene sequence: CDR1 MGHRA, CDR2 YSYEKL. V shed 3 bases, J shed 2 bases, and the junction held 4 bases outside the gene matches.

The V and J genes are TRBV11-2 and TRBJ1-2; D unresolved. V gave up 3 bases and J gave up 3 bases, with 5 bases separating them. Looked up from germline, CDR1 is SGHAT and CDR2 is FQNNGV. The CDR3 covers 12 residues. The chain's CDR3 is CASSFQHYGYTF. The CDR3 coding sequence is TGTGCCAGCAGCTTTCAGCACTATGGCTACACCTTC.

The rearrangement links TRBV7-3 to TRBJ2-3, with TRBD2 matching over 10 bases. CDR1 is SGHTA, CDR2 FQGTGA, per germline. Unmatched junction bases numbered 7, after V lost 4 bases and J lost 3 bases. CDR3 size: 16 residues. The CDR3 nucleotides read TGTGCCAGCAGCTCCCGACTAGCGGGTGCGACAGATACGCAGTATTTT. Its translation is CASSSRLAGATDTQYF.

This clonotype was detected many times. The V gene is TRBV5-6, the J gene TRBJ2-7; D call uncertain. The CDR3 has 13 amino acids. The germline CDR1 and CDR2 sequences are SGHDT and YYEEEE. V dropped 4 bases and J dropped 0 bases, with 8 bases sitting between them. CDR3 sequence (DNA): TGTGCCAGCAGCGTCGGCTACTCCTACGAGCAGTACGTC. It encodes CASSVGYSYEQYV.